The rows below give T cell receptor beta chains drawn from one sample of a study of T-cell reconstitution after alpha-beta-depleted transplantation in children. TCRdb recomputed calls from the PCR reads with MiXCR, one row per CDR3 protein. The table includes around 140,000 distinct CDR3 sequences, 8.5% to 10% detected once. Sample: PBMCs, mostly from graft donor cells, taken 180 days after TCRalphabeta/CD19-depleted stem cell transplant. The source is a female patient aged 2-10 years who had a stem cell transplant for congenital amegakaryocytic thrombocytopenia, so the T cells may come from the graft donor. Each CDR3 is given with its conserved first and last residue. The D gene is left open where the match is weak. Only part of the rows carry a size: once, few, many, or a class if the clone is expanded.

j_call d_call clone_size v_call cdr3_nt cdr3_aa
TRBJ1-4 NA many TRBV20-1 TGCAGTGCTAACCGCCCCAGGGGCGGAAATGAAAAACTGTTTTTT CSANRPRGGNEKLFF
TRBJ2-7 NA many TRBV12-3/TRBV12-4 TGTGCCAGCTCCCACGAGCAGTACTTC CASSHEQYF
TRBJ1-1 TRBD1 many TRBV7-8 TGTGCCAGCAGCTTAGGAGACAGGGGGAGGGACACTGAAGCTTTCTTT CASSLGDRGRDTEAFF
TRBJ2-1 TRBD1 many TRBV6-5 TGTGCCAGCAGTTACACAAAACAGGGGTCTGAGCAGTTCTTC CASSYTKQGSEQFF
TRBJ2-7 NA few TRBV6-5 TGTGCCAGCAGTTACTCCGGCTCCGGGGGGCAGGGCGAGCAGTACTTC CASSYSGSGGQGEQYF
TRBJ2-1 TRBD2 few TRBV20-1 TGCAGTGCTAGAGATCGTACTAGCGGGAAGTTTGAGCAGTTCTTC CSARDRTSGKFEQFF
TRBJ2-1 TRBD2 many TRBV5-1 TGCGCCAGCAGCGGACTAGCGGATAACAATGAGCAGTTCTTC CASSGLADNNEQFF
TRBJ2-2 NA many TRBV24-1 TGTGCCACCAGTGATGTTGATCGGGGGGAGCTGTTTTTT CATSDVDRGELFF
TRBJ2-3 TRBD2 few TRBV20-1 TGCAGTGCTCTTACTAGCGGCACAGATACGCAGTATTTT CSALTSGTDTQYF
TRBJ2-2 NA NA TRBV3-1 TGTGCCAGCAGCGACCCGGGACACGACACCGGGGAGCTGTTTTTT CASSDPGHDTGELFF
TRBJ2-3 NA few TRBV28 TGTGCCAGCGGCAACCCCAGAACTATGCCTAGGGCGCAAACAGATACGCAGTATTTT CASGNPRTMPRAQTDTQYF
TRBJ1-1 NA NA TRBV18 TGTGCCAGCTCACCGGACAACAACACTGAAGCTTTCTTT CASSPDNNTEAFF
TRBJ2-7 TRBD1 many TRBV7-2 TGTGCCAGCAGCAGCCGGGACAGAGACTACGAGCAGTACTTC CASSSRDRDYEQYF
TRBJ1-1 TRBD1 many TRBV18 TGTGCCAGCTCGCAAGAAGGGACAGCTTACACTGAAGCTTTCTTT CASSQEGTAYTEAFF
TRBJ2-7 NA NA TRBV9 TGTGCCAGCAGCGTACGCGGGGACTCCTACGAGCAGTACTTC CASSVRGDSYEQYF
TRBJ2-7 TRBD2 many TRBV20-1 TGCAGTGCTAGAGACGAGCGGGAGCTCTCCTACGAGCAGTACTTC CSARDERELSYEQYF
TRBJ2-2 TRBD1 NA TRBV10-2 TGCTCCAGCAGTGATTGGGGACAGGGGGGGTCCGGGGAGCTGTTTTTT CSSSDWGQGGSGELFF
TRBJ1-2 NA few TRBV29-1 TGCAGCGTTTCCCCTGGGTCCTATGGCTACACCTTC CSVSPGSYGYTF
TRBJ2-2 NA NA TRBV20-1 TGCACTGCTAGAGAAGGGGGGACAGTCTACACCGGGGAGCTGTTTTTT CTAREGGTVYTGELFF
TRBJ1-2 TRBD1 few TRBV7-2 TGTGCCAGCAGCTTAGAGCTCGGGACAGCCTCCTATGGCTACACCTTC CASSLELGTASYGYTF
TRBJ1-4 NA many TRBV12-3/TRBV12-4 TGTGCCAGCAGTTTGGAGGAAAAACTGTTTTTT CASSLEEKLFF
TRBJ2-2 NA many TRBV10-3 TGTGCCATAGCCGGGTCCACGGTCTTTGGGGAGCTGTTTTTT CAIAGSTVFGELFF
TRBJ2-3 TRBD1 many TRBV7-8 TGTGCCAGCAGCTTAGGGGGGACAGGGTACACAGATACGCAGTATTTT CASSLGGTGYTDTQYF
TRBJ1-2 NA NA TRBV7-8 TGTGCCAGCAGCTCCCGGACAGAGTATACTAACTATGGCTACACCTTC CASSSRTEYTNYGYTF
TRBJ1-2 TRBD1 many TRBV5-1 TGCGCCAGCAGCTTGAGACAGGGGTACGACTATGGCTACACCTTC CASSLRQGYDYGYTF
TRBJ1-5 NA many TRBV5-5 TGTGCCAGCAGCTTGATTTACGGTCAGCCCCAGCATTTT CASSLIYGQPQHF
TRBJ1-5 TRBD1 few TRBV20-1 TGCAGTGCTAGACCAAGACAGGGGGCTCAGCCCCAGCATTTT CSARPRQGAQPQHF
TRBJ2-7 NA few TRBV7-2 TGTGCCAGCAGCGCTATGACAGTAAGATACTCCTACGAGCAGTACTTC CASSAMTVRYSYEQYF
TRBJ2-3 TRBD2 many TRBV20-1 TGCAGTGCACCAGCGGGGGACGCCTTGTGGGATACGCAGTATTTT CSAPAGDALWDTQYF
TRBJ1-2 TRBD1 NA TRBV7-8 TGTGCCAGCAGCTTAACCAGGGGACAGAACTATGGCTACACCTTC CASSLTRGQNYGYTF
TRBJ2-3 NA NA TRBV15 TGTGCCACCAGCAGAGATATTTCAAGGATTAACACAGATACGCAGTATTTT CATSRDISRINTDTQYF
TRBJ2-7 TRBD2 NA TRBV29-1 TGCAGCGTCTCATTGACTAGCGAGAATAACGAGCAGTACTTC CSVSLTSENNEQYF
TRBJ2-7 NA few TRBV6-5 TGTGCCAGCAGTTCCGCTGCACAGGGCGAGCAGTACTTC CASSSAAQGEQYF